The present entry profiles one T cell receptor (beta chain) with its context. As handled by the study authors: From reference gene primer amplification, estimates of nucleated cell counts were derived. Using immunoSEQ multiplex PCR, the repertoire was profiled, and TCRdb retains in-frame clones only, with some absent. The DNA gave D and trimming, while V, J and clone size come from that table. The sample records some 250,000 clones, 80% to 90% being singletons. With V trimmed by 4 bases and J by 0 bases, 5 bases remained unmatched. The CDR3 has 16 amino acids. The germline V gene encodes CDR1 LGHDT and CDR2 YNNKEL (reference sequence). It was during active infection that Seattle patients were enrolled and then longitudinally followed. This entry comes from a study of blood T cell repertoires in COVID-19. Study summary: Some COVID-19 samples were acute and others convalescent; all came from the United States, Italy and Spain. PBMCs, B-cell-depleted T cells, or T cells were the source of the cDNA or gDNA that made up the material.

The sequencing input was peripheral blood. The sequence derives from a woman aged 80 or over with COVID-19, enrolled during active disease. This chain joins TRBV3-1 (or the pseudogene TRBV3-2) and TRBJ2-1; 8 bases align to TRBD2. As DNA, the CDR3 is TGTGCCAGCAGCCGAGGTAGCGGGACCTCCTACAATGAGCAGTTCTTC. Encoded protein: CASSRGSGTSYNEQFF.